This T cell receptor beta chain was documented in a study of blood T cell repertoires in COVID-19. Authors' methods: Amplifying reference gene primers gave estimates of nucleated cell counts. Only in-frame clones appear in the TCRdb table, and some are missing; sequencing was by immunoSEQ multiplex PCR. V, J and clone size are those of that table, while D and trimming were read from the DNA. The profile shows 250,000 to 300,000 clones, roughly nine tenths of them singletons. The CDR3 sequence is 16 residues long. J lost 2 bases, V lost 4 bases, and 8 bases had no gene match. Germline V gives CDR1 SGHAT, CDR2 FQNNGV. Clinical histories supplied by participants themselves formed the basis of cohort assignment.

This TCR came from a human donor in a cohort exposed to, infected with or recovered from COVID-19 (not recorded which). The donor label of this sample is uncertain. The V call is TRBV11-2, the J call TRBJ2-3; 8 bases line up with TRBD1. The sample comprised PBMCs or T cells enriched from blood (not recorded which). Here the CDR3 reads CASSSRTGNFTDTQYF. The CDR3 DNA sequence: TGTGCCAGCAGCTCCCGGACAGGGAACTTCACAGATACGCAGTATTTT.